Below are 9 T cell receptor beta chains sequenced from a single sample in a study of blood T cell repertoires in COVID-19. Libraries were prepared by immunoSEQ multiplex PCR; TCRdb keeps only in-frame clonotypes and omits some of them. The sample carries a few hundred thousand clones, around 85% recorded once. The material sequenced was PBMCs or T cells enriched from blood (not recorded which). All receptors derive from a woman aged 50 to 60 who had recovered from COVID-19.

V is TRBV5-5 and J is TRBJ2-7, with 8 bases lining up with TRBD2. V was clipped by 5 bases and J by 2 bases; unmatched bases: 9. The CDR3 consists of 15 residues. Germline CDR1 and CDR2: SGHKS and YYEKEE (reference sequence). The CDR3 protein is CASRGVSGRAYEQYF. DNA of the CDR3: TGTGCCAGCAGGGGGGTCAGCGGGAGAGCCTACGAGCAGTACTTC.

This clone came up a few times. The chain has TRBV7-9 and TRBJ1-2; the match to TRBD1 covers 7 bases. The ends lost 2 bases at V and 4 bases at J; junction bases unmatched: 7. The germline CDR1 and CDR2 sequences are SEHNR and FQNEAQ (reference sequence). CDR3 size: 15 residues. The DNA for the CDR3 is TGTGCCAGCAGCTTAACAGGGGCCAATAGCTATGGCTACACCTTC. Encoded protein: CASSLTGANSYGYTF.

This chain joins TRBV5-1 and TRBJ1-4; tentative D call: TRBD1 (5 bases). The V gene lost 5 bases and the J gene lost 6 bases, with 14 bases spanning the gap. CDR1 and CDR2 (germline): SGHRS, YFSETQ. CDR3 length: 14 amino acids. The DNA of the CDR3 is TGCGCCAGCAGGGCGGGGGGGATTGATGAAAAACTGTTTTTT. It specifies CASRAGGIDEKLFF.

A single count supports this clone. This chain joins TRBV27 and TRBJ2-2, with a weak D call TRBD2 (6 bases). V was clipped by 5 bases and J by 6 bases, with 16 bases between them. Germline V CDR1 and CDR2: MNHEY, SMNVEV (reference sequence). This CDR3 contains 15 residues. In nucleotides, the CDR3 is TGTGCCAGCAGTCCCGGGAGTGTCGTGGCCGGGGAGCTGTTTTTT. Translated: CASSPGSVVAGELFF.

The genes are TRBV27 and TRBJ2-1, with D possibly matching TRBD2 (5 bases). Trimming left V 0 bases short and J 8 bases short, with 20 bases between. This CDR3 has 17 amino acids. Germline loops: CDR1 MNHEY, CDR2 SMNVEV (reference sequence). CDR3 in DNA: TGTGCCAGCAGTTTATCGATCACCGGGATCCTGAAGCATGAGCAGTTCTTC. It translates to CASSLSITGILKHEQFF.

The gene calls are TRBV2 and TRBJ1-2; 8 bases are a match to TRBD1. With 7 bases clipped from V and 8 bases from J, the junction kept 12 bases outside the gene matches. Per germline, CDR1 SNHLY and CDR2 FYNNEI. The CDR3 loop spans 14 amino acids. CDR3 nucleotide sequence: TGTGCCAGCACCCTCCATCAGGGGGCCAGGGGCTACACCTTC. Protein: CASTLHQGARGYTF.

This sequence joins TRBV28 and TRBJ2-7; 7 bases agree with TRBD2. The CDR3 is made up of 13 amino acids. J gave up 2 bases and V 6 bases, and 4 bases lay outside the gene matches. Germline CDR1 reads MDHEN; CDR2 reads SYDVKM. CDR3 protein: CASRTSDPYEQYF. DNA of the CDR3: TGTGCCAGCAGAACTAGCGACCCCTACGAGCAGTACTTC.

The J gene is TRBJ1-3, the V gene TRBV19; a possible D gene is TRBD1 (5 bases). From germline, CDR1 is LNHDA and CDR2 SQIVND (reference sequence). V lost 10 bases to trimming and J lost 7 bases, with 20 bases between them. The CDR3 loop spans 14 amino acids. The CDR3 nucleotides read TGTGCCACCCGCGAGACAAGGGGAAGGAACACCATATATTTT. This translates into CATRETRGRNTIYF.

V is TRBV11-3 and J is TRBJ2-1, with 16 nucleotides matching TRBD2. Unmatched junction bases numbered 7, after V lost 5 bases and J lost 9 bases. This CDR3 spans 16 amino acids. Germline loops: CDR1 SGHNT, CDR2 YENEEA. The CDR3 loop is CASSLGLAGGRGEQFF. The CDR3 bases are TGTGCCAGCAGCCTGGGACTAGCGGGAGGGAGGGGTGAGCAGTTCTTC.